Each of the 3 T cell receptor beta chains below was sequenced from the same sample in a study of STAT5B mutations in CD4+ large granular lymphocyte leukemia. Generated by immunoSEQ multiplex PCR, the TCRdb table keeps only in-frame clones and is missing some. The data hold about 6,300 clones, with about two thirds observed a single time. The source material was PBMCs. Receptors were obtained from a woman between 65 and 79 years old with CD4+ T-cell large granular lymphocyte leukemia.

The chain has TRBV2 and TRBJ2-1; D gene ambiguous. The germline CDR1 and CDR2 sequences are SNHLY and FYNNEI. V dropped 6 bases and J dropped 9 bases, with 9 bases sitting between them. This CDR3 is 11 amino acids long. The CDR3 sequence is CASRRATEQFF. The CDR3 nucleotides are TGTGCCAGCAGGAGAGCTACTGAGCAGTTCTTC.

The rearrangement links TRBV5-1 to TRBJ2-5; 9 bases are shared with TRBD1. The J segment lost 4 bases and the V segment lost 6 bases, leaving 10 bases of the junction unmatched. The CDR3 has 15 amino acids. Germline CDR1 and CDR2: SGHRS and YFSETQ. The CDR3 region is CASTPWTGEGETQYF. CDR3 in DNA: TGCGCCAGCACTCCCTGGACAGGGGAAGGAGAGACCCAGTACTTC.

The chain employs TRBV30 and TRBJ2-5; tentative D call: TRBD1 (5 bases). The CDR3 is made up of 11 amino acids. Trimming shortened V by 5 bases and J by 4 bases, and 8 bases separated the two germline ends. Germline V gene data show CDR1 as GTSNPN and CDR2 as SVGIG (reference sequence). The CDR3 bases are TGTGCCTGGGGGGCCAGAGAGACCCAGTACTTC. Protein sequence: CAWGARETQYF.